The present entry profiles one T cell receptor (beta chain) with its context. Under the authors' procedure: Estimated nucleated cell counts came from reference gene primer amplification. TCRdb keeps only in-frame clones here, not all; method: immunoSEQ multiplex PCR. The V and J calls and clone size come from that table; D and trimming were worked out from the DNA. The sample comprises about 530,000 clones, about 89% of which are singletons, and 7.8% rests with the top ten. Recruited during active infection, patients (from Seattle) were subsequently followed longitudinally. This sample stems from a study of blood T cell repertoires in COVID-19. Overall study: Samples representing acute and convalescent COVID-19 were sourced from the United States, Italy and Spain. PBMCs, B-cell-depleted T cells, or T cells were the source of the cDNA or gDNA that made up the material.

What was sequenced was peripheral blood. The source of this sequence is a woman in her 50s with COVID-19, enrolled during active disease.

The CDR3 loop is CASSMTGNYEQYF. For the CDR3, the DNA is TGTGCCAGCAGCATGACAGGGAACTACGAGCAGTACTTC. The chain carries TRBV21-1 and TRBJ2-7; TRBD1 was called by the table and not checked on the DNA. TRBV21-1 is a pseudogene segment. CDR3 size: 13 residues.